The entry below describes one T cell receptor beta chain. What it binds is not known. The CDR3 runs to 17 residues. Germline V lookup: CDR1 MNHNY, CDR2 SVGAGI (reference sequence). The V gene end was trimmed by 5 bases and the J gene end by 8 bases; junction bases not matched to a gene: 17. The treatment denotes: over 15 received Ad26.COV2.S at low or high dose, single or two shots; 5 received placebo; per-sample allocation not given. Collection of samples fell on day 63 after the first vaccine or placebo injection. An Ad26 vector expressing Wuhan-strain SARS-CoV-2 spike served as the vaccine. Libraries were prepared by immunoSEQ multiplex PCR; TCRdb keeps only in-frame clonotypes and omits some of them. The data hold approximately 420,000 clones, with about nine tenths observed a single time. This entry comes from a study of Ad26.COV2.S vaccination and SARS-CoV-2 variants. Study-wide points: Vaccinees and placebo recipients showed similar non-spike TCR breadth. Considerable breadth of spike-specific CD8+ and CD4+ T cell responses has reportedly been documented following vaccination.

This clonotype was obtained from a person between 18 and 59 years old who received the Ad26.COV2.S COVID-19 vaccine or a placebo. This chain connects TRBV6-6 to TRBJ1-4; 7 bases map to TRBD1. This material consisted of peripheral blood, taken in a trial of Ad26.COV2.S vaccine versus placebo. CDR3 sequence (DNA): TGTGCCAGCAGTCCGGGGATCGACAGGGCTATACGAGAAAAACTGTTTTTT. This translates into CASSPGIDRAIREKLFF.